Listed here are 10 T cell receptor beta chains from one sample, sequenced in a study of blood T cell repertoires in COVID-19. Measured with immunoSEQ multiplex PCR; TCRdb has only the in-frame clones, and not every one. The table has about 74,000 clones, roughly 92% seen once. The specimen was peripheral blood. The receptor set was obtained from a man aged 50 or older with COVID-19, enrolled during active disease.

The chain has TRBV2 and TRBJ2-2; 9 bases fit TRBD1. Germline trimming cut 7 bases from V and 7 bases from J; bases unmatched to any gene: 7. The CDR3 spans 14 residues. Germline CDR1 reads SNHLY; CDR2 reads FYNNEI. CDR3 amino acids: CASIQDRGNGELFF. The CDR3 DNA is TGTGCCAGCATCCAGGACAGGGGAAACGGGGAGCTGTTTTTT.

The chain's CDR3 is CASSSGSPSTDTQYF. In DNA, the CDR3 is TGTGCCAGTAGTAGCGGGAGCCCTAGCACAGATACGCAGTATTTT. The rearrangement uses TRBV19 and TRBJ2-3; 7 positions agree with TRBD2. Germline loops: CDR1 LNHDA, CDR2 SQIVND (reference sequence). CDR3 length: 15 amino acids. J lost 0 bases, V lost 4 bases, and 4 bases had no gene match.

This sequence joins TRBV28 and TRBJ2-2, with D perhaps matching TRBD1 (5 bases). The germline V gene has CDR1 MDHEN and CDR2 SYDVKM. The CDR3 contains 15 residues. V lost 1 base to trimming and J lost 0 bases, with 6 bases between them. The CDR3 DNA reads TGTGCCAGCAGTTTATCAGGGCCGAACACCGGGGAGCTGTTTTTT. Its translation is CASSLSGPNTGELFF.

The V and J genes are TRBV18 and TRBJ2-2; 7 nucleotides line up with TRBD2. Germline V gene lookup returns CDR1 KGHSH and CDR2 LQKENI. There are 16 residues in the CDR3. The trim removed 3 bases at V and 4 bases at J, leaving 8 bases unmatched. DNA for the CDR3: TGTGCCAGCTCACCCCCGGCGGGAGTGTCCACCGGGGAGCTGTTTTTT. Amino acid sequence: CASSPPAGVSTGELFF.

In DNA form, the CDR3 reads TGCGCCAGCAGCCAACCTGACAGACACTACGAGCAGTACTTC. Protein product: CASSQPDRHYEQYF. The chain couples TRBV4-1 to TRBJ2-7, with D possibly TRBD1 on 5 matching bases. Trimming removed 2 bases at V and 3 bases at J, with 11 bases between. Germline CDR1 reads MGHRA; CDR2 reads YSYEKL. The CDR3 extends over 14 amino acids.

V and J are TRBV28 and TRBJ2-5, with TRBD2 matching 12 bases. The CDR3 is 16 amino acids. Germline lookup yields CDR1 MDHEN and CDR2 SYDVKM. V lost 5 bases to trimming and J lost 4 bases; unmatched junction nucleotides: 8. This chain's CDR3 is CASSPRLAGGSETQYF. CDR3 in DNA: TGTGCCAGCAGTCCGAGGCTAGCGGGAGGGTCAGAGACCCAGTACTTC.

CDR3 DNA sequence: TGTGCCTGGACCCCGGACAGATCCTCTGGAAACACCATATATTTT. Amino acid sequence: CAWTPDRSSGNTIYF. The chain is built from TRBV30 and TRBJ1-3; possibly TRBD1 for D (6 bases). Germline values: CDR1 GTSNPN, CDR2 SVGIG (reference sequence). This CDR3 comprises 15 residues. Deletions cut 4 bases from V and 0 bases from J, with 13 bases between. Filled out from reference TRBV30 and TRBJ1-3, the complete variable domain reads SQTIHQWPATLVQPVGSPLSLECTVEGTSNPNLYWYRQAAGRGLQLLFYSVGIGQISSEVPQNLSASRPQDRQFILSSKKLLLSDSGFYLCAWTPDRSSGNTIYFGEGSWLTVV.

The rearrangement links TRBV7-9 to TRBJ2-7; the D is unclear. The V end was cut by 2 bases, the J end by 5 bases, with 7 bases between. Germline values: CDR1 SEHNR, CDR2 FQNEAQ (reference sequence). This CDR3 contains 12 residues. The CDR3 region has the DNA TGTGCCAGCAGCTTACTAGGAAACGAGCAGTACTTC. Translating gives CASSLLGNEQYF.

The chain employs TRBV9 and TRBJ2-7; 8 bases map to TRBD1. The V gene end was trimmed by 0 bases and the J gene end by 4 bases; junction bases not matched to a gene: 3. This CDR3 is built from 14 residues. CDR1 and CDR2 from the germline V gene are SGDLS and YYNGEE. The CDR3 region has the DNA TGTGCCAGCAGCGTAGGACAGGGGATTTACGAGCAGTACTTC. The encoded protein is CASSVGQGIYEQYF.

The V and J genes are TRBV19 and TRBJ1-5; D is unclear. Germline V gene lookup returns CDR1 LNHDA and CDR2 SQIVND (reference sequence). The CDR3 has 15 amino acids. Trimming left V 3 bases short and J 6 bases short, with 15 bases between. Written as DNA, the CDR3 is TGTGCCAGTAGTATGGAGACTCAAAGTCGTCAGCCCCAGCATTTT. It encodes CASSMETQSRQPQHF.